The 10 T cell receptor beta chains listed next were all sequenced from one sample in a study of blood T cells in healthy people across ages. The authors ran a second PCR of roughly 6 to 12 cycles using a sample-barcoded 5' primer and a J-beta primer mix. Using its own MiXCR run on the 5' RACE reads, TCRdb lists one record per CDR3 protein. The sample lists 750,000 to 950,000 distinct CDR3 sequences, about 27% occurring once. These data were also reused for a study on T cells of mothers and their children.

The source material was blood. These receptors were collected from a middle-aged woman in good health.

About this clonotype itself: A much larger clone sits a single nucleotide away, making a read error possible. The chain links TRBV6-6 to TRBJ2-3; D remains unclear. The germline gives CDR1 MNHNY, CDR2 SVGAGI (reference sequence). The CDR3 length is 13 residues. Trimming cost V 0 bases and J 5 bases, with 6 bases left between them. CDR3 protein: CASSYSSGDTQYF. The CDR3 nucleotides read TGTGCCAGCAGTTACTCGTCAGGAGATACGCAGTATTTT.

The table lists this clonotype with many counts. The V call is TRBV12-3 or TRBV12-4, the J call TRBJ1-2; D is perhaps TRBD1 (5 bases). This CDR3 is built from 14 residues. V was clipped by 0 bases and J by 7 bases, with 12 bases between them. CDR3 sequence reads: CASSLARSGGGYTF. As DNA, the CDR3 is TGTGCCAGCAGTTTAGCGCGCTCCGGGGGTGGCTACACCTTC.

This sequence joins TRBV20-1 and TRBJ1-6; 11 bases are shared with TRBD1. V dropped 2 bases and J dropped 16; count of bases not matched to a gene: 10. The CDR3 runs to 14 residues. CDR1 and CDR2 (germline): DFQATT, SNEGSKA (reference sequence). This CDR3 is CSARRTGGRRALHF. The CDR3 DNA reads TGCAGTGCTAGACGGACAGGGGGCAGAAGAGCACTCCACTTT.

This clonotype was found many times. The chain joins TRBV7-2 to TRBJ2-5; 7 bases match TRBD1. The CDR3 totals 16 residues. V was pared by 2 bases and J by 4 bases, with 10 bases of the junction left unmatched. Germline V CDR1 and CDR2: SGHTA, FQGNSA. The DNA for the CDR3 is TGTGCCAGCAGCTTAAGGACAGGCAGGGAAACAGAGACCCAGTACTTC. Its translation is CASSLRTGRETETQYF.

This rearrangement joins TRBV7-3 to TRBJ2-3; TRBD2 is a possible D gene (5 bases). The CDR3 length is 14 residues. V was cut by 3 bases and J by 4 bases, with 11 bases left in between. Germline-derived CDR1 and CDR2 are SGHTA and FQGTGA. This CDR3 reads CASSLDQAADTQYF. The CDR3 region has the DNA TGTGCCAGCAGCTTGGACCAAGCGGCAGATACGCAGTATTTT.

A few counts support this clonotype. The J gene is TRBJ2-3, the V gene TRBV11-2, with no clear D. The V and J ends lost 11 bases and 0 bases respectively, with 9 bases between them. Germline values: CDR1 SGHAT, CDR2 FQNNGV. The CDR3 covers 12 residues. The CDR3 is CAQTTSTDTQYF. The CDR3 DNA follows: TGTGCCCAAACAACTAGCACAGATACGCAGTATTTT. Using reference TRBV11-2 and TRBJ2-3 for the parts outside the CDR3, the full variable domain is EAGVAQSPRYKIIEKRQSVAFWCNPISGHATLYWYQQILGQGPKLLIQFQNNGVVDDSQLPKDRFSAERLKGVDSTLKIQPAKLEDSAVYLCAQTTSTDTQYFGPGTRLTVL.

This clonotype came up a few times. V gene TRBV25-1 combines with J gene TRBJ1-2, with a weak D call TRBD1 (5 bases). Per germline, CDR1 MGHDK and CDR2 SYGVNS. V shed 5 bases and J shed 4 bases, with 11 bases lying between them. The CDR3 is made up of 13 amino acids. Here the CDR3 reads CASSQQGPYGYTF. The CDR3 coding sequence is TGTGCCAGCAGTCAGCAGGGTCCCTATGGCTACACCTTC.

The chain uses TRBV4-3 and TRBJ2-1, with 11 bases lining up with TRBD1. Germline V gives CDR1 LGHNA, CDR2 YSLEER. Unmatched junction bases numbered 4, after V lost 3 bases and J lost 6 bases. The CDR3 covers 15 residues. CDR3: CASSQDRGQFNEQFF. CDR3 sequence (DNA): TGCGCCAGCAGCCAGGACAGGGGGCAATTCAATGAGCAGTTCTTC.

This clonotype was seen only a few times. The gene calls are TRBV29-1 and TRBJ2-2, with 7 bases identical to TRBD1. Germline V lookup: CDR1 SQVTM, CDR2 ANQGSEA. The V and J ends lost 5 bases and 1 base, in that order; junction bases with no gene match: 10. The CDR3 contains 16 residues. The CDR3 nucleotides read TGCAGCGTTCCGCGACAGGGAATGGTGAACACCGGGGAGCTGTTTTTT. It encodes CSVPRQGMVNTGELFF.

This clonotype was counted ten times or more. The chain employs TRBV5-1 and TRBJ2-6; D might be TRBD2 (5 bases). The length of the CDR3 is 16 residues. V was cut by 9 bases and J by 3 bases, with 19 bases left in between. Germline values: CDR1 SGHRS, CDR2 YFSETQ. CDR3 region: CATREPGPYGANVLTF. In DNA form, the CDR3 reads TGCGCCACCCGGGAACCGGGCCCCTATGGGGCCAACGTCCTGACTTTC.